This T cell receptor beta chain was retrieved from a study of blood T cell repertoires in COVID-19. Across the whole study: The samples span acute and convalescent COVID-19 from the United States, Italy and Spain. PBMCs, B-cell-depleted T cells, or T cells were the source of the cDNA or gDNA that made up the material.

The germline CDR1 and CDR2 sequences are SGHAT and FQNNGV. V lost 6 bases to trimming and J lost 4 bases; unmatched junction nucleotides: 5. The CDR3 is 14 amino acids. Sequencing used immunoSEQ multiplex PCR; TCRdb keeps in-frame clones, though not all of them. The data contain under 250,000 clones, roughly 75% of them singletons. V and J are TRBV11-2 and TRBJ2-7; 11 bases are a match to TRBD1. What was sequenced was peripheral blood. The sequence came from a woman in her seventies with acute or convalescent COVID-19. For the CDR3, the DNA is TGTGCCAGCAGGGCCGGGACAGGGGGTTACGAGCAGTACTTC. This sequence encodes CASRAGTGGYEQYF. The variable domain in full, with the rest retrieved from reference TRBV11-2 and TRBJ2-7, is EAGVAQSPRYKIIEKRQSVAFWCNPISGHATLYWYQQILGQGPKLLIQFQNNGVVDDSQLPKDRFSAERLKGVDSTLKIQPAKLEDSAVYLCASRAGTGGYEQYFGPGTRLTVT.